This T cell receptor (beta chain) came from a study of blood T cell repertoires in COVID-19. Study in general: Sources were T cells, B-cell-depleted T cells, or PBMCs; the material itself was cDNA or gDNA.

Germline CDR1 SGHVS, CDR2 FQNEAQ. This CDR3 spans 16 amino acids. V lost 1 base, J lost 0 bases, and 10 bases lay in between. Cohort placement rested on clinical history that participants reported themselves. What the recovered Cohort 3 donors had was two negative PCRs, clearance, or symptom resolution. The authors' processing: Cell counts per sample came from amplifying reference gene primers. The method was immunoSEQ multiplex PCR; TCRdb's version includes in-frame clones alone and lacks a portion of them. The DNA was the basis for D and trimming; V, J and clone size are from that table. The sample lists approximately 150,000 clones, about four fifths occurring once.

The genes are TRBV7-8 and TRBJ1-5; D might be TRBD1 (5 bases). Sequencing was carried out using PBMCs or T cells enriched from blood (not recorded which). The TCR was taken from a man between 60 and 70 years old who had recovered from COVID-19. The CDR3 here is CASSLVSTVSNQPQHF. In nucleotides, the CDR3 is TGTGCCAGCAGCTTAGTCTCGACAGTTAGCAATCAGCCCCAGCATTTT.